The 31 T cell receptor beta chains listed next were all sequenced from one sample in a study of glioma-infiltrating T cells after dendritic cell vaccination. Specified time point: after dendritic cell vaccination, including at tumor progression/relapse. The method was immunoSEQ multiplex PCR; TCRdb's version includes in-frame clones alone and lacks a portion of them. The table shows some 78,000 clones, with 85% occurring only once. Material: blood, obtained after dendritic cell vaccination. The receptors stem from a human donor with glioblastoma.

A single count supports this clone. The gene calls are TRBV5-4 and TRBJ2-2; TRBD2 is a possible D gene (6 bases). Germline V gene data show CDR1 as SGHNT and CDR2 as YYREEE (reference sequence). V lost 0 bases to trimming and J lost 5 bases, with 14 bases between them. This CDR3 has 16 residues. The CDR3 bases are TGTGCCAGCAGCTTGGGAGTTCCCGGAGGGACCGGGGAGCTGTTTTTT. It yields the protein CASSLGVPGGTGELFF.

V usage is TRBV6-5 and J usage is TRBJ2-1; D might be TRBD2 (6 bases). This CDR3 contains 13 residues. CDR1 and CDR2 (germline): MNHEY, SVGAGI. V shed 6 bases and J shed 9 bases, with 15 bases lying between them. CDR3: CASSRGTSLEQFF. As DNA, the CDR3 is TGTGCCAGCAGCCGCGGGACTTCTCTTGAGCAGTTCTTC.

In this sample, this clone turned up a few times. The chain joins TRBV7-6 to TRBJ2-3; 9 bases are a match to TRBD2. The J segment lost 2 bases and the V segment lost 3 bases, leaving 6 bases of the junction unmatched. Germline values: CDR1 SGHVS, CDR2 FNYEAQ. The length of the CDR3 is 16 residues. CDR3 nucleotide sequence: TGTGCCAGCAGCTTTGCCAGCGGGAGGATCACAGATACGCAGTATTTT. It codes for CASSFASGRITDTQYF.

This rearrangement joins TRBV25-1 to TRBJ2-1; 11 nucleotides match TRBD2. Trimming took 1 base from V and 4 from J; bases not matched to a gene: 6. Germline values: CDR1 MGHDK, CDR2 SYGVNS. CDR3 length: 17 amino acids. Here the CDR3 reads CASSELEASGGYNEQFF. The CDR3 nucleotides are TGTGCCAGCAGTGAATTAGAGGCTAGCGGGGGGTACAATGAGCAGTTCTTC. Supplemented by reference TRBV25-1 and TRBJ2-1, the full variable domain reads EADIYQTPRYLVIGTGKKITLECSQTMGHDKMYWYQQDPGMELHLIHYSYGVNSTEKGDLSSESTVSRIRTEHFPLTLESARPSHTSQYLCASSELEASGGYNEQFFGPGTRLTVL.

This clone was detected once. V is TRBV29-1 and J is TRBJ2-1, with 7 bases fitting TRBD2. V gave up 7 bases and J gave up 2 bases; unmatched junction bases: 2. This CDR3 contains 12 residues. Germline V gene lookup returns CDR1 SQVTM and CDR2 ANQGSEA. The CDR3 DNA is TGCAGCGAAAGCGGGACCTACAATGAGCAGTTCTTC. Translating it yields CSESGTYNEQFF.

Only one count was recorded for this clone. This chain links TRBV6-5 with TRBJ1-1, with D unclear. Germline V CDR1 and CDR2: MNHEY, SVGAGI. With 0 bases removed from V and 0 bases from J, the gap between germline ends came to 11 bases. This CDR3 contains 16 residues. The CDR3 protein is CASSYSAVMMNTEAFF. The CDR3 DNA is TGTGCCAGCAGTTACTCGGCAGTTATGATGAACACTGAAGCTTTCTTT.

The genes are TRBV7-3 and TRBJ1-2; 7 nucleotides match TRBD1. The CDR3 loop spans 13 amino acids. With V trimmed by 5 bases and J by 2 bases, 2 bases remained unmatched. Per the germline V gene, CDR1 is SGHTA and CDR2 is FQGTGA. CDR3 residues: CASSGDRNYGYTF. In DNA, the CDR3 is TGTGCCAGCAGCGGGGACAGAAACTATGGCTACACCTTC.

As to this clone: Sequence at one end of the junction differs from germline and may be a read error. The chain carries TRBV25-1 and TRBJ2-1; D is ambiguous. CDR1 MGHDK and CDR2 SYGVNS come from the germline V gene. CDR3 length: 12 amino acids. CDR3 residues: CASSGSYIEQFF. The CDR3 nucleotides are TGTGCCAGCAGCGGTAGCTACATTGAGCAGTTCTTC.

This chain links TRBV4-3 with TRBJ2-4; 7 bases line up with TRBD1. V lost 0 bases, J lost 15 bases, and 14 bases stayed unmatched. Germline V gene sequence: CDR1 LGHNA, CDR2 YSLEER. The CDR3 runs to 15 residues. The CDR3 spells CASSQDTGTALMLYF. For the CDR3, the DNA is TGCGCCAGCAGCCAAGATACGGGGACAGCCCTTATGCTGTACTTC.

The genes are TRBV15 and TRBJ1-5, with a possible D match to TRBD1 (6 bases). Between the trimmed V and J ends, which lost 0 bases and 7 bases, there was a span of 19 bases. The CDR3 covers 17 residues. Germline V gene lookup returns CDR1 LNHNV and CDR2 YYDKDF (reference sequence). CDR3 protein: CATSRDLAQGISQPQHF. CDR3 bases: TGTGCCACCAGCAGAGATCTGGCGCAGGGGATCAGCCAGCCCCAGCATTTT. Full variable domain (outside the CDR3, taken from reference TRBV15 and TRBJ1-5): DAMVIQNPRYQVTQFGKPVTLSCSQTLNHNVMYWYQQKSSQAPKLLFHYYDKDFNNEADTPDNFQSRRPNTSFCFLDIRSPGLGDTAMYLCATSRDLAQGISQPQHFGDGTRLSIL.

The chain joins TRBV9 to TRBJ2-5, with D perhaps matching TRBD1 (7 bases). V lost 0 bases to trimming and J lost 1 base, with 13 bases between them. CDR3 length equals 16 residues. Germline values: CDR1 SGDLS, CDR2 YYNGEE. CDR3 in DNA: TGTGCCAGCAGCGTAGTCGGCAGGGGGGTCCAAGAGACCCAGTACTTC. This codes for CASSVVGRGVQETQYF. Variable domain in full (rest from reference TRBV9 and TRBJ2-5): DSGVTQTPKHLITATGQRVTLRCSPRSGDLSVYWYQQSLDQGLQFLIQYYNGEERAKGNILERFSAQQFPDLHSELNLSSLELGDSALYFCASSVVGRGVQETQYFGPGTRLLVL.

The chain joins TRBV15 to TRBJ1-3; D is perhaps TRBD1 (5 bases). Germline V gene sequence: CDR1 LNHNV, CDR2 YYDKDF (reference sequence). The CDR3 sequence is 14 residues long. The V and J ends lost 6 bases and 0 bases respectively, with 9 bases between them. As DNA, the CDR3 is TGTGCCACCAGTACAGGCCCCTCTGGAAACACCATATATTTT. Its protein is CATSTGPSGNTIYF.

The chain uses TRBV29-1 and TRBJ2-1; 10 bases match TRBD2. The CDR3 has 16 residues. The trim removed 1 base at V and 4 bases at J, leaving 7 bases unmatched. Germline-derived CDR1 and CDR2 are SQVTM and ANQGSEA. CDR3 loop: CSVEGLLAGGYNEQFF. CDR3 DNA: TGCAGCGTTGAAGGGTTGTTAGCGGGAGGTTACAATGAGCAGTTCTTC.

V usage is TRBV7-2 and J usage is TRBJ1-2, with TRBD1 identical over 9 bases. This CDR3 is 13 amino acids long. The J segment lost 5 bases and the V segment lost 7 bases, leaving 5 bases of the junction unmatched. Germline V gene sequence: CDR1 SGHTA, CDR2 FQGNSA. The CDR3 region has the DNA TGTGCCAGCAACGACAGGGGGGCGTATGGCTACACCTTC. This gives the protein CASNDRGAYGYTF.

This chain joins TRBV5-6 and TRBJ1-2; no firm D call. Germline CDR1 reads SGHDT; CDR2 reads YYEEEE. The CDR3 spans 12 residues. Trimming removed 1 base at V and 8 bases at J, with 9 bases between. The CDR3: CASSLNSKGYTF. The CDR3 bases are TGTGCCAGCAGCTTGAATAGCAAGGGCTACACCTTC.

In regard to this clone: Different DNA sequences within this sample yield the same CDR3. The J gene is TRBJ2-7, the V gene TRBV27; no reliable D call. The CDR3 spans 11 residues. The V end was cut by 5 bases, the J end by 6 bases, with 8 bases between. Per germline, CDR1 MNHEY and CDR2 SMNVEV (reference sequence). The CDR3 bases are TGTGCCAGCAGTCTAGGCGGCGAGCAGTACTTC. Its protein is CASSLGGEQYF.

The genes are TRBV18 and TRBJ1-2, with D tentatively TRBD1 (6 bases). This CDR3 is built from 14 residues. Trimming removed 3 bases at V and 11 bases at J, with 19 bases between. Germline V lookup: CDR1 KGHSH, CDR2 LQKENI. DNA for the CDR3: TGTGCCAGCTCACCCCGGGGGGCAGCAAAGGAGTACACCTTC. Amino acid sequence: CASSPRGAAKEYTF.

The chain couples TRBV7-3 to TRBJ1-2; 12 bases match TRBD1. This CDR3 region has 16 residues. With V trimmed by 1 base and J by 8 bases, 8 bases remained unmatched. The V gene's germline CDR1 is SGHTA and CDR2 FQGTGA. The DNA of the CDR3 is TGTGCCAGCAGCTTAAGTCCCGGGACAGGGGGCGAGGGCTACACCTTC. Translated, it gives CASSLSPGTGGEGYTF.

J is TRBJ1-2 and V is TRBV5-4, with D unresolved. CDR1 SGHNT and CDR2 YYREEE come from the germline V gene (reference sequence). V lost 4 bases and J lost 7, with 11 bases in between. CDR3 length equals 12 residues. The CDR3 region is CASSNDQRGYTF. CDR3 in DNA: TGTGCCAGCAGCAATGACCAGCGTGGCTACACCTTC. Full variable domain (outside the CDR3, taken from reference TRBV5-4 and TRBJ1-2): ETGVTQSPTHLIKTRGQQVTLRCSSQSGHNTVSWYQQALGQGPQFIFQYYREEENGRGNFPPRFSGLQFPNYSSELNVNALELDDSALYLCASSNDQRGYTFGSGTRLTVV.

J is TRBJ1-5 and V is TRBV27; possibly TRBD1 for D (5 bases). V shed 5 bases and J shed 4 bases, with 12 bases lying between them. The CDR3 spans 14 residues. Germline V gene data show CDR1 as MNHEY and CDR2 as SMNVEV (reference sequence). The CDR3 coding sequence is TGTGCCAGCAGTGCGACCCAGGGAAATCAGCCCCAGCATTTT. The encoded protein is CASSATQGNQPQHF.

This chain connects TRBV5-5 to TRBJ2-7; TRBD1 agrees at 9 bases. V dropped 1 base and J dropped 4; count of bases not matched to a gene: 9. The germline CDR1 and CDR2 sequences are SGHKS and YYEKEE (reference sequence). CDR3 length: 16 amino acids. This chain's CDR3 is CASSLSFGTGLYEQYF. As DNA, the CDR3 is TGTGCCAGCAGCTTGAGTTTTGGGACAGGGTTGTACGAGCAGTACTTC.

CDR3 coding DNA: TGTGCCAGCAGCTCGGGAGTGGGGGAGCAGTTCTTC. Translating it yields CASSSGVGEQFF. This chain links TRBV7-3 with TRBJ2-1, with a weak D call TRBD2 (6 bases). The germline V and J ends were trimmed by 4 bases and 10 bases, with 11 bases remaining between them. The CDR3 is 12 residues long. Germline V CDR1 and CDR2: SGHTA, FQGTGA.

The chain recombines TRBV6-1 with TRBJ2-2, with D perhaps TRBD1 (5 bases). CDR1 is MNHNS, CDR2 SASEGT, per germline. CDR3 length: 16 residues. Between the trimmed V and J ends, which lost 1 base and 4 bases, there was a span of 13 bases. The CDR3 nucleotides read TGTGCCAGCAGTGAAGACGCAGGGCAAACCACCGGGGAGCTGTTTTTT. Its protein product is CASSEDAGQTTGELFF.

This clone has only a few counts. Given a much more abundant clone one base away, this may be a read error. This CDR3 is CASSDPAGGPDTQYF. The CDR3 DNA sequence: TGTGCCAGCAGTGATCCAGCGGGAGGGCCAGATACGCAGTATTTT. The chain links TRBV2 to TRBJ2-3, with 10 positions matching TRBD2. This CDR3 is built from 15 residues. V trimming: 3 bases; J trimming: 4 bases; junction bases outside the gene matches: 4. The germline gives CDR1 SNHLY, CDR2 FYNNEI.

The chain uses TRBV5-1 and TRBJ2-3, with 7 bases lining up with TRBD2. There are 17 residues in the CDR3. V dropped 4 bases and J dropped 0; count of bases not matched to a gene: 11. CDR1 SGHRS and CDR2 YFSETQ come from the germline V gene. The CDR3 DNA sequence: TGCGCCAGCAGCCAAAACCCGAGCGGGGCTAGCACAGATACGCAGTATTTT. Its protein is CASSQNPSGASTDTQYF.

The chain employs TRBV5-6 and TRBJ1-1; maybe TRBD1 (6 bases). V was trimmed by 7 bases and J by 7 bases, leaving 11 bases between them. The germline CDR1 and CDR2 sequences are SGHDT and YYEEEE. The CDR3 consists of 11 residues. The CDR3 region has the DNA TGTGCCAGCGAAACAGGGAATGAAGCTTTCTTT. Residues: CASETGNEAFF.

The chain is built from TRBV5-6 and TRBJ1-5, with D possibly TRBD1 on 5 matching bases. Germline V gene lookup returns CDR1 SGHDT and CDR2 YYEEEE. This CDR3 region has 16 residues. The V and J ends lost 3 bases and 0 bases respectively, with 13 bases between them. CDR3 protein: CASSSLTALSNQPQHF. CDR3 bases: TGTGCCAGCAGCTCATTGACAGCCCTTAGCAATCAGCCCCAGCATTTT.

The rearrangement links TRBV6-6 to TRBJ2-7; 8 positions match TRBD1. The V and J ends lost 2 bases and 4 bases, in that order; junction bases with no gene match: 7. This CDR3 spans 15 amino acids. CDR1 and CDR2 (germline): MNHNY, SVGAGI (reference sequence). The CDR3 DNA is TGTGCCAGCAGTTACCACCAGGACAGGGCTTACGAGCAGTACTTC. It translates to CASSYHQDRAYEQYF.

In DNA, the CDR3 is TGTGCCAGCAGTTCGTTGGGGGGGGCAGGGTTGAATGGCTACACCTTC. Protein sequence: CASSSLGGAGLNGYTF. The chain links TRBV28 to TRBJ1-2, with a tentative D call TRBD1 (6 bases). Germline values: CDR1 MDHEN, CDR2 SYDVKM. This CDR3 region has 16 residues. Trimming cost V 4 bases and J 6 bases, with 21 bases left between them.

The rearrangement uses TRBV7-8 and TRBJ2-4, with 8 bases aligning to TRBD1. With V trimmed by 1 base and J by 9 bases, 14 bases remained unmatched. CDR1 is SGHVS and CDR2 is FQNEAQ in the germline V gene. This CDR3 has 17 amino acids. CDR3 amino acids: CASSLGLTGTGQGIQYF. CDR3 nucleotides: TGTGCCAGCAGCTTAGGACTAACAGGGACCGGACAGGGCATTCAGTACTTC.

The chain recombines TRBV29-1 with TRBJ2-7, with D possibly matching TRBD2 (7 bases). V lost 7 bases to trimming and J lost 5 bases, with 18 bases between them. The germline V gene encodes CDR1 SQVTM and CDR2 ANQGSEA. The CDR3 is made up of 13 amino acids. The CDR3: CSARGARANEQYF. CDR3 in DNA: TGCAGCGCTCGGGGGGCCCGGGCGAACGAGCAGTACTTC.